Below, 22 T cell receptor beta chains from the same sample are listed, as sequenced in a study of shared clonotypes between healthy human individuals. Profiled with immunoSEQ multiplex PCR; TCRdb holds only in-frame clones, not every one. The table includes approximately 2,300,000 clones, roughly 90% detected once. Material for sequencing was naive CD4+ T cells from PBMCs. Subset indicated: CD45RA+ positively selected. The receptors stem from a man in his late teens or twenties in good health. Some clones in this sample may be carry-over from other donors' samples.

For this clone: This sample includes further DNA sequences coding for the same CDR3. The chain links TRBV7-3 to TRBJ1-1; 8 nucleotides match TRBD1. The CDR3 extends over 15 amino acids. CDR1 is SGHTA and CDR2 is FQGTGA in the germline V gene. J lost 1 base, V lost 2 bases, and 3 bases had no gene match. The DNA for the CDR3 is TGTGCCAGCAGCTTACTCGGGACAGGGAACACTGAAGCTTTCTTT. It yields the protein CASSLLGTGNTEAFF.

The CDR3 nucleotides are TGTGCCAGCAGCGATACAGGGACTAATGAAAAACTGTTTTTT. This codes for CASSDTGTNEKLFF. The V call is TRBV6-1, the J call TRBJ1-4; D is possibly TRBD1 (6 bases). V was pared by 6 bases and J by 2 bases, with 10 bases between. The germline V gene encodes CDR1 MNHNS and CDR2 SASEGT. The CDR3 is made up of 14 amino acids.

Of note for this clone: Other DNA sequences within the sample encode an identical CDR3. This sequence joins TRBV5-1 and TRBJ2-5, with unresolved D. This CDR3 has 12 residues. Per germline, CDR1 SGHRS and CDR2 YFSETQ. V lost 4 bases and J 2 bases, leaving 6 bases between the germline ends. The CDR3 coding sequence is TGCGCCAGCAGCCAAGATCAAGAGACCCAGTACTTC. Translating it yields CASSQDQETQYF.

The chain recombines TRBV7-9 with TRBJ1-5, with D possibly matching TRBD1 (6 bases). The CDR3 loop spans 15 amino acids. CDR1 is SEHNR, CDR2 FQNEAQ, per germline (reference sequence). V dropped 2 bases and J dropped 4 bases, with 12 bases sitting between them. Written as DNA, the CDR3 is TGTGCCAGCAGCTTATTTTCAGGGGAGAATCAGCCCCAGCATTTT. Its translation is CASSLFSGENQPQHF. Drawing the rest from reference TRBV7-9 and TRBJ1-5, the complete variable domain is DTGVSQNPRHKITKRGQNVTFRCDPISEHNRLYWYRQTLGQGPEFLTYFQNEAQLEKSRLLSDRFSAERPKGSFSTLEIQRTEQGDSAMYLCASSLFSGENQPQHFGDGTRLSIL.

V usage is TRBV21-1 and J usage is TRBJ1-1; no check of the table's D call, TRBD1, against the DNA was made. TRBV21-1 is reported as a pseudogene. The CDR3 covers 15 residues. The CDR3 bases are TGTGCCAGCAGCAATGACAGGGCTTTGAACACTGAAGCTTTCTTT. Its translation is CASSNDRALNTEAFF.

The chain joins TRBV5-5 to TRBJ2-7; D is unresolved. The CDR3 length is 13 residues. Germline V gene data show CDR1 as SGHKS and CDR2 as YYEKEE (reference sequence). The V and J ends lost 0 bases and 6 bases respectively, with 10 bases between them. CDR3 amino acids: CASSLGRWSEQYF. For the CDR3, the DNA is TGTGCCAGCAGCTTGGGCCGCTGGTCCGAGCAGTACTTC.

A few counts support this clone. The same CDR3 also results from other DNA sequences found in this sample. V usage is TRBV5-1 and J usage is TRBJ2-1; D not certain. V was trimmed by 1 base and J by 4 bases, leaving 6 bases between them. This CDR3 is 13 amino acids long. CDR1 is SGHRS and CDR2 is YFSETQ in the germline V gene. The DNA for the CDR3 is TGCGCCAGCAGCTTGAGCCAGTACAATGAGCAGTTCTTC. Protein: CASSLSQYNEQFF.

The chain carries TRBV4-1 and TRBJ2-7; D may be TRBD1 (6 bases). Germline values: CDR1 MGHRA, CDR2 YSYEKL. The ends were cut back, 1 base at V and 7 bases at J, with 20 bases in the middle. The CDR3 sequence is 16 residues long. Here the CDR3 DNA reads TGCGCCAGCAGCCAAGTGGCGGCAGGGGATAGGCGGGAGCAGTACTTC. Protein: CASSQVAAGDRREQYF.

The rearrangement links TRBV5-1 to TRBJ1-3; D not certain. V was pared by 4 bases and J by 0 bases, with 11 bases between. The CDR3 is 15 amino acids. Germline V gene sequence: CDR1 SGHRS, CDR2 YFSETQ. The CDR3 reads CASSPGESSGNTIYF. In DNA form, the CDR3 reads TGCGCCAGCAGCCCCGGGGAGTCCTCTGGAAACACCATATATTTT.

The chain combines TRBV2 with TRBJ1-5; TRBD1 might be the D (5 bases). This CDR3 contains 17 residues. Germline V gene lookup returns CDR1 SNHLY and CDR2 FYNNEI. V lost 6 bases to trimming and J lost 7 bases, with 25 bases between them. The CDR3 region has the DNA TGTGCCAGCAGGGGACTTAGGGAGAGGTTGGGCGAACAGCCCCAGCATTTT. This codes for CASRGLRERLGEQPQHF.

This clone came up once. This sample includes further DNA sequences coding for the same CDR3. The chain links TRBV28 to TRBJ1-2; the D gene is possibly TRBD1 (5 bases). This CDR3 has 13 residues. Trimming took off 1 base at V and 5 bases at J, with 8 bases between the two ends. CDR1 is MDHEN, CDR2 SYDVKM, per germline. Here the CDR3 DNA reads TGTGCCAGCAGTTTATTGACAGCTTATGGCTACACCTTC. Its protein is CASSLLTAYGYTF.

V gene TRBV7-6 combines with J gene TRBJ1-1; D is unclear. V was trimmed by 4 bases and J by 1 base, leaving 7 bases between them. Germline CDR1 reads SGHVS; CDR2 reads FNYEAQ. The CDR3 spans 13 residues. The CDR3 region has the DNA TGTGCCAGCAGCTGGGCTGAGAACACTGAAGCTTTCTTT. Amino acid sequence: CASSWAENTEAFF.

V and J are TRBV28 and TRBJ1-5; D is undetermined. In germline, CDR1 is MDHEN, CDR2 SYDVKM. The V end was cut by 10 bases, the J end by 6 bases, with 13 bases between. CDR3 length: 12 residues. CDR3 protein: CAIETGSQPQHF. CDR3 coding DNA: TGTGCCATCGAAACCGGGAGTCAGCCCCAGCATTTT.

This chain links TRBV7-2 with TRBJ2-3, with a possible D match to TRBD2 (5 bases). V gave up 1 base and J gave up 13 bases, with 18 bases separating them. This CDR3 region has 14 residues. Germline CDR1 and CDR2: SGHTA and FQGNSA. The CDR3 is CASSLVATSVAEYF. The CDR3 nucleotides read TGTGCCAGCAGCTTAGTTGCTACTAGTGTCGCGGAGTATTTT.

For this clone: The sample has other DNA sequences that encode this CDR3 too. V gene TRBV7-9 combines with J gene TRBJ2-5; D ambiguous. The V and J ends lost 2 bases and 0 bases respectively, with 7 bases between them. This CDR3 is built from 14 residues. Germline V CDR1 and CDR2: SEHNR, FQNEAQ (reference sequence). CDR3 sequence (DNA): TGTGCCAGCAGCTTACGACTGGACCAAGAGACCCAGTACTTC. Encoded protein: CASSLRLDQETQYF.

This sequence joins TRBV29-1 and TRBJ2-1; D tentatively reads TRBD1 or TRBD2 (5 bases each). Looked up from germline, CDR1 is SQVTM and CDR2 is ANQGSEA. This CDR3 spans 14 amino acids. With 8 bases removed from V and 2 bases from J, the gap between germline ends came to 16 bases. The CDR3 DNA follows: TGCAGCTATAACGAGGGGATACCCTACAATGAGCAGTTCTTC. Encoded protein: CSYNEGIPYNEQFF.

The chain recombines TRBV27 with TRBJ1-5; D gene ambiguous. The ends were cut back, 3 bases at V and 6 bases at J, with 9 bases in the middle. Germline V CDR1 and CDR2: MNHEY, SMNVEV (reference sequence). CDR3 length: 13 residues. CDR3 sequence (DNA): TGTGCCAGCAGTTTGGAGGGAGTTCAGCCCCAGCATTTT. Protein product: CASSLEGVQPQHF.

The chain has TRBV7-2 and TRBJ1-5; 7 nucleotides agree with TRBD1. The CDR3 sequence is 13 residues long. With 8 bases clipped from V and 5 bases from J, the junction kept 6 bases outside the gene matches. Per the germline V gene, CDR1 is SGHTA and CDR2 is FQGNSA. CDR3 in amino acids: CASSRGGYQPQHF. The CDR3 nucleotides are TGTGCCAGCTCCAGGGGGGGATATCAGCCCCAGCATTTT.

This rearrangement joins TRBV5-5 to TRBJ1-4, with D perhaps matching TRBD1 (5 bases). The V and J ends lost 0 bases and 8 bases respectively, with 20 bases between them. This CDR3 is 17 amino acids long. CDR1 is SGHKS and CDR2 is YYEKEE in the germline V gene (reference sequence). The CDR3 region is CASSLELRAARDEKLFF. In DNA form, the CDR3 reads TGTGCCAGCAGCTTGGAATTGCGGGCTGCAAGGGACGAAAAACTGTTTTTT.

This chain connects TRBV15 to TRBJ1-1; TRBD1 matches at 7 bases. Trimming took 5 bases from V and 4 from J; bases not matched to a gene: 7. The CDR3 spans 14 residues. Germline CDR1 reads LNHNV; CDR2 reads YYDKDF (reference sequence). CDR3 sequence (DNA): TGTGCCACCAGCGGACAGGTATCAGCCACTGAAGCTTTCTTT. Its protein product is CATSGQVSATEAFF.

The V call is TRBV27, the J call TRBJ2-7; 7 nucleotides line up with TRBD2. The germline V gene encodes CDR1 MNHEY and CDR2 SMNVEV (reference sequence). This CDR3 has 15 amino acids. V was clipped by 5 bases and J by 1 base; unmatched bases: 8. The CDR3 nucleotides read TGTGCCAGCAGTGCCCTCCTGGGACTATCCTACGAGCAGTACTTC. It translates to CASSALLGLSYEQYF.

This sequence joins TRBV7-2 and TRBJ2-1, with a weak D call TRBD1 (5 bases). Germline CDR1 and CDR2: SGHTA and FQGNSA. The CDR3 sequence is 14 residues long. The germline V and J ends were trimmed by 5 bases and 5 bases, with 13 bases remaining between them. CDR3 amino acids: CASSTLTGNNEQFF. The DNA of the CDR3 is TGTGCCAGCAGCACCCTTACAGGTAACAATGAGCAGTTCTTC.